One sample yielded the 5 T cell receptor beta chains listed below, sequenced in a study. TCRdb reprocessed the RT-PCR reads with MiXCR, giving one entry per CDR3 protein. The data contain more than 600,000 distinct CDR3 sequences, around 14% of them singletons. The material sequenced was memory CD4+ T cells from blood. These TCRs come from a female donor in good health, serving as a healthy control.

This clonotype was observed a few times. J is TRBJ2-7 and V is TRBV7-6, with TRBD1 identical over 9 bases. The CDR3 contains 15 residues. The V and J ends lost 0 bases and 4 bases, in that order; junction bases with no gene match: 4. Germline CDR1 SGHVS, CDR2 FNYEAQ. In DNA form, the CDR3 reads TGTGCCAGCAGCTTAGCGGGGACAGGGTTGTACGAGCAGTACTTC. The encoded protein is CASSLAGTGLYEQYF.

This clonotype has only a few counts. This rearrangement joins TRBV2 to TRBJ2-3, with D unclear. CDR3 length: 12 residues. The germline CDR1 and CDR2 sequences are SNHLY and FYNNEI. V was trimmed by 3 bases and J by 5 bases, leaving 6 bases between them. Here the CDR3 reads CASSESGDTQYF. CDR3 DNA sequence: TGTGCCAGCAGTGAGTCGGGAGATACGCAGTATTTT.

This chain connects TRBV4-3 to TRBJ2-1; TRBD2 aligns across 12 bases. The CDR3 spans 15 residues. From germline, CDR1 is LGHNA and CDR2 YSLEER. V was clipped by 3 bases and J by 9 bases; unmatched bases: 6. DNA for the CDR3: TGCGCCAGCAGCCAGAGGACTAGCGGGAAAGGTGAGCAGTTCTTC. Translation: CASSQRTSGKGEQFF.

V and J are TRBV24-1 and TRBJ1-2; 9 bases line up with TRBD1. With 12 bases clipped from V and 5 bases from J, the junction kept 9 bases outside the gene matches. This CDR3 region has 13 residues. Germline assignment: CDR1 KGHDR and CDR2 SFDVKD. The CDR3 reads CAASTGTGYGYTF. The CDR3 nucleotides read TGTGCCGCGTCTACCGGGACAGGGTATGGCTACACCTTC.

This clonotype appeared a few times. This chain links TRBV7-2 with TRBJ2-2, with no clear D. Germline V gene data show CDR1 as SGHTA and CDR2 as FQGNSA. Trimming removed 5 bases from V and 1 base from J, with 14 bases in between. CDR3 length equals 16 residues. The CDR3 sequence: CASSRDGFWNTGELFF. CDR3 sequence (DNA): TGTGCCAGCAGCCGTGACGGGTTCTGGAACACCGGGGAGCTGTTTTTT.